The rows below give T cell receptor beta chains drawn from one sample of a study of neurological immune-mediated disorders. MiXCR, applied by TCRdb to the 5' RACE reads, yields one record per CDR3 protein. The sample includes tens of thousands of distinct CDR3 sequences, about 3.4% of them seen just once. Material: PBMCs. The source is a man aged 35-49 years with multiple sclerosis. Both conserved end residues are trimmed from each CDR3.

len	v_gene	j_gene	CDR3aa
16	TRBV12-3/TRBV12-4	TRBJ1-1	ASSVGTAYLERSTEAF
13	TRBV5-1	TRBJ2-5	ASSPVAGPRETQY
12	TRBV5-5	TRBJ2-1	ASSLIGRRNEQF
14	TRBV7-8	TRBJ1-2	ASSRPQGTADYGYT
12	TRBV12-3/TRBV12-4	TRBJ1-2	ASSILDGNYGYT
10	TRBV20-1	TRBJ1-5	SAMRSNQPQH
7	TRBV20-1	TRBJ2-1	SAGNEQF
12	TRBV5-6	TRBJ2-3	ASSLGQGKDTQY
11	TRBV7-9	TRBJ2-5	ASSLGISETQY
11	TRBV24-1	TRBJ2-1	ATSDFTHNEQF
9	TRBV19	TRBJ2-1	ASRDPGGQF
13	TRBV4-1	TRBJ1-2	ASSHDYTLGYGYT
11	TRBV9	TRBJ1-1	ASSVVTNTEAF
13	TRBV6-5	TRBJ2-5	ASSYRASSPETQY
13	TRBV18	TRBJ1-5	ASSLGEGSDQPQH
14	TRBV7-3	TRBJ1-1	ASSFPSGGANTEAF
10	TRBV20-1	TRBJ2-3	SATRAGDTQY
15	TRBV10-1	TRBJ1-4	ASSSGPGQPLNEKLF
14	TRBV7-9	TRBJ2-5	ASSSPGLGEQETQY
13	TRBV7-9	TRBJ1-5	ASSATGAGNQPQH
11	TRBV29-1	TRBJ1-2	SVRRDVVYGYT
11	TRBV2	TRBJ2-1	ASNPTSAAEQF
15	TRBV3-1	TRBJ2-2	ASSQYAAGGGPGELF
11	TRBV30	TRBJ2-2	AWSGENTGELF
12	TRBV6-2/TRBV6-3	TRBJ2-7	ASSSTGPRYEQY